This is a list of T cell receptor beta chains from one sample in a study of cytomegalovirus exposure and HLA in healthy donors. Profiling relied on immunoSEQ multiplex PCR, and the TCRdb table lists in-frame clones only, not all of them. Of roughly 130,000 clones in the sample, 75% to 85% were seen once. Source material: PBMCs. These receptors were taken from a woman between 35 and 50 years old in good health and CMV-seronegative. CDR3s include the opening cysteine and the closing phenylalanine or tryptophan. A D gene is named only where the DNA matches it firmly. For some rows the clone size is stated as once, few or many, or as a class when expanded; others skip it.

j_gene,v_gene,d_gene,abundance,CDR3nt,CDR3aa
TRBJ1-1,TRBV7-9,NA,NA,TGTGCCAGCAGCCCCGAGACATTAATGAACACTGAAGCTTTCTTT,CASSPETLMNTEAFF
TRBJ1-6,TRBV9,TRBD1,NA,TGTGCCAGCAGCGTCGGACAGGGGGATCTGCCCCTCCACTTT,CASSVGQGDLPLHF
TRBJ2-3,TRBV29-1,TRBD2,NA,TGCAGCGTTGGGGCGGGAGGCCCCTCTACGGACACAGATACGCAGTATTTT,CSVGAGGPSTDTDTQYF
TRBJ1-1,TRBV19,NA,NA,TGTGCCAGTAGTATCGGGGGGATCGGTGAAGCTTTCTTT,CASSIGGIGEAFF
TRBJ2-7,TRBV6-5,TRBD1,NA,TGTGCCAGCAGTTCGGACAGGCCGTCCTACGAGCAGTACTTC,CASSSDRPSYEQYF
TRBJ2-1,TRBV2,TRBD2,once,TGTGCCAGCAGTCGGGCGGGGGGGCCGTATAATGAGCAGTTCTTC,CASSRAGGPYNEQFF
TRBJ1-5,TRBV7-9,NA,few,TGTGCCAGCAGCTTAGCCCGGGGGGCCCAGCATTTT,CASSLARGAQHF
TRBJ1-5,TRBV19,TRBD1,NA,TGTGCCAGTAGCAGGGGGGTGGGGGCGAGCAATCAGCCCCAGCATTTT,CASSRGVGASNQPQHF
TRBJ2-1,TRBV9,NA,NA,TGTGCCAGCAGCATCCTCTCCGGGATGCGCGAGCAGTTCTTC,CASSILSGMREQFF
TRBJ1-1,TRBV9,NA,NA,TGTGCCAGCAGCCCCTCCACCCCCCAGGAGAACACTGAAGCTTTCTTT,CASSPSTPQENTEAFF
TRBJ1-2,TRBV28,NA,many,TGTGCCAGCCTCCACCCTACCGGCTACACCTTC,CASLHPTGYTF
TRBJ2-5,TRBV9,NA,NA,TGTGCCAGCAGCGTAGTGGCTAGTTCCCTTCAAGAGACCCAGTACTTC,CASSVVASSLQETQYF
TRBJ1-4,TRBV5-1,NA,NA,TGCGCCAGCAGCGCCTCAGGGGTAGAGTATGAAAAACTGTTTTTT,CASSASGVEYEKLFF
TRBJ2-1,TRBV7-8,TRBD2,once,TGTGCCAGCAGCTTAGGGTTAGCGGGAGTGAGTGAGCAGTTCTTC,CASSLGLAGVSEQFF
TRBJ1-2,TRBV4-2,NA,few,TGTGCCAGCAGCCAAGCCCACAGGGAGGGGAACTATGGCTACACCTTC,CASSQAHREGNYGYTF
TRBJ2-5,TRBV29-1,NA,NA,TGCAGCGTTGGACGGGGGGCTACCGTGGAGACCCAGTACTTC,CSVGRGATVETQYF
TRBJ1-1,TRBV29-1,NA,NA,TGCAGCGTTCCGCGCCAGGGTCGGACTGAAGCTTTCTTT,CSVPRQGRTEAFF
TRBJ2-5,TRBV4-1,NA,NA,TGCGCCAGCAGCCAAGATGCTGTCGGGGGTCGGGAAGAGACCCAGTACTTC,CASSQDAVGGREETQYF
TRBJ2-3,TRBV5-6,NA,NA,TGTGCCAGCAGCTTGTATTTAGGGGGCACAGATACGCAGTATTTT,CASSLYLGGTDTQYF
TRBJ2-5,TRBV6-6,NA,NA,TGTGCCAGCAGTTACAGGGGCCAAGAGACCCAGTACTTC,CASSYRGQETQYF
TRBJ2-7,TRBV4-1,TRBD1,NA,TGCGCCAGCAGCCAAGGCCACGGGACAGCTTACGAGCAGTACTTC,CASSQGHGTAYEQYF
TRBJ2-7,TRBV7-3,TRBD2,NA,TGTGCCAGCAGCTTAGATGGCGGGGGGACCTACGAGCAGTACTTC,CASSLDGGGTYEQYF
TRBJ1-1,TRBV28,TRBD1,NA,TGTGCCAGCACCCCGGGACAGCCCGTCACTGAAGCTTTCTTT,CASTPGQPVTEAFF
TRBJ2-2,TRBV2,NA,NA,TGTGCCAGCAAAAACGGACAGTCACTTGGGGAGCTGTTTTTT,CASKNGQSLGELFF
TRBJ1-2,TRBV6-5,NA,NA,TGTGCCAGCAGTACGCGGGGGGCGCGGGGCTACACCTTC,CASSTRGARGYTF
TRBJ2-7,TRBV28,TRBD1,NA,TGTGCCAGCAGTTACCGACAGGGGAAGTACTTC,CASSYRQGKYF
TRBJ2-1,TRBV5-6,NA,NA,TGTGCCAGCAGCTTGGCCGGGGACAATGAGCAGTTCTTC,CASSLAGDNEQFF
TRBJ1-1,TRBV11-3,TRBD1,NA,TGTGCCAGCAGCTCCTCGACCGGGACAGGGCAAGCTTTCTTT,CASSSSTGTGQAFF
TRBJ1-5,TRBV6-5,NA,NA,TGTGCCAGCAGCTTACAGATCAATCAGCCCCAGCATTTT,CASSLQINQPQHF
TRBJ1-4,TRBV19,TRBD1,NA,TGTGCCAGTAAACAGGGGGCCGGGGGAAAACTGTTTTTT,CASKQGAGGKLFF
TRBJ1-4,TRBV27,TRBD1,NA,TGTGCCAGCAGTCCGACAGGGGGTAATGAAAAACTGTTTTTT,CASSPTGGNEKLFF